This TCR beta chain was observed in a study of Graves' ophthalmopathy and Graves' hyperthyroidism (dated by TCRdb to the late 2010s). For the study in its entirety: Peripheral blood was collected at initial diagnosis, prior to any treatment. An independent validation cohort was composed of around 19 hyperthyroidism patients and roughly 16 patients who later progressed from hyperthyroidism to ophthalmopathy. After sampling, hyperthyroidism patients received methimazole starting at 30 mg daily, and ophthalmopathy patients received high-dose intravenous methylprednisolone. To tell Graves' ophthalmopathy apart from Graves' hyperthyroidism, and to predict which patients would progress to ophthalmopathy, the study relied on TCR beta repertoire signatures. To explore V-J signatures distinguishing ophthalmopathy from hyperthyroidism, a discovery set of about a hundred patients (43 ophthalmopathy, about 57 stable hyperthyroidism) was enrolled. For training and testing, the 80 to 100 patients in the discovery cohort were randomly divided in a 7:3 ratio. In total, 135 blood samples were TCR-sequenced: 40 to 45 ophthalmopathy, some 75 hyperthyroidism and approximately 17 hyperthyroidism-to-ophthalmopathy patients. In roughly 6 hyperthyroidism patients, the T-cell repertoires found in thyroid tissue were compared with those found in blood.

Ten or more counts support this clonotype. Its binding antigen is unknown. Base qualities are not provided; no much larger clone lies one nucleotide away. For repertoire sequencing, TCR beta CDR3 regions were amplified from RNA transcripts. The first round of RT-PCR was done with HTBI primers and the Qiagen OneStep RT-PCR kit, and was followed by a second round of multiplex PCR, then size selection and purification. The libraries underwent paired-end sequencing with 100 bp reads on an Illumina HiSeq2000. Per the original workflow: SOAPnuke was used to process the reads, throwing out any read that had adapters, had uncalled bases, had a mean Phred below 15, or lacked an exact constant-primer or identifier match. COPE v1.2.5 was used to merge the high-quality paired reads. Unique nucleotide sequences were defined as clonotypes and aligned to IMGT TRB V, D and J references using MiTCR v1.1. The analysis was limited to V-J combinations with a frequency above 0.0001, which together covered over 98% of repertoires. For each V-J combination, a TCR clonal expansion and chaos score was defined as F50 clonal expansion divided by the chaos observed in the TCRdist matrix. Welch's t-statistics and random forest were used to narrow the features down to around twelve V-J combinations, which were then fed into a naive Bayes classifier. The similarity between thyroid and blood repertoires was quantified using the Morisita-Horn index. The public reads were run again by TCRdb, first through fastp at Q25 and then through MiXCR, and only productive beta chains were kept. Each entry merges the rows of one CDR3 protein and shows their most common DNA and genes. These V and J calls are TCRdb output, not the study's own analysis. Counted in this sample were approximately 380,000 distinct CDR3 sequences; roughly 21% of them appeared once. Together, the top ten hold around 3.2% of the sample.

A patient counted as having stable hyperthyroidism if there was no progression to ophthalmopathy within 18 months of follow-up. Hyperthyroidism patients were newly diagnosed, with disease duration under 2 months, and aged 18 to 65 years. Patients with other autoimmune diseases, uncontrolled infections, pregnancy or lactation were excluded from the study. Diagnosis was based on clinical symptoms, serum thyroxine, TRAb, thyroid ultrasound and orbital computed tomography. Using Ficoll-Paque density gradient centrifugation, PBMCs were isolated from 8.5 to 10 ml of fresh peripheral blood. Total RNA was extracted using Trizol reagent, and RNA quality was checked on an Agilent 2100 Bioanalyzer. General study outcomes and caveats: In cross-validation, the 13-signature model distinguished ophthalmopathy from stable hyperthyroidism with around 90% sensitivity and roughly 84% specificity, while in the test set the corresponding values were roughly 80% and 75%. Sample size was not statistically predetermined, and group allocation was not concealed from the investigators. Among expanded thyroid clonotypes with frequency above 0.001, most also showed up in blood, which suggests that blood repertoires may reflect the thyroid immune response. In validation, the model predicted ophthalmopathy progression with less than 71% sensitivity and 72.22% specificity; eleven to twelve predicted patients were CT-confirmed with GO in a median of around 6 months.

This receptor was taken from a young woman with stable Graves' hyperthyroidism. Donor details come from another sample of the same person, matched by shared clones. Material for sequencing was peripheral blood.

The CDR3 region: CASSTHRGTGELFF. The nucleotide sequence is given as TGTGCCAGCAGCACTCACAGGGGGACCGGGGAGCTGTTTTTT. The chain uses TRBV11-2 and TRBJ2-2; a stretch of 8 junction bases matches TRBD1. The CDR1 and CDR2 encoded by the germline V gene are SGHAT and FQNNGV. V has 5 bases trimmed and J has 5 bases trimmed; junction bases matching no gene number 4. From the cysteine up to the phenylalanine, the CDR3 has a length of 14 residues. The CDR3 DNA has 42 bases and is translated from base 1.